This record looks at one TCR beta chain sequence and its context. Assay used: immunoSEQ multiplex PCR; TCRdb lists only in-frame clones, some missing. Of over 200,000 clones in the sample, roughly 87% are singletons; the top ten hold 1.9%. The germline CDR1 and CDR2 sequences are SGHRS and YFSETQ. Trimming stripped 0 bases from V and 8 bases from J, with 8 bases between. This CDR3 is 13 amino acids long. This entry comes from a study of blood T cell repertoires in COVID-19. Study-level information: Collection of acute and convalescent COVID-19 samples took place in the United States, Italy and Spain.

The TCR was taken from a man aged 35-49 years with active or convalescent COVID-19. Sequenced input: peripheral blood. The chain carries TRBV5-1 and TRBJ2-2, with a tentative D call TRBD2 (5 bases). As DNA, the CDR3 is TGCGCCAGCAGCTTGGAGACGGGAGGGGAGCTGTTTTTT. Amino acids: CASSLETGGELFF. Combining the CDR3 with reference TRBV5-1 and TRBJ2-2 gives the whole variable domain KAGVTQTPRYLIKTRGQQVTLSCSPISGHRSVSWYQQTPGQGLQFLFEYFSETQRNKGNFPGRFSGRQFSNSRSEMNVSTLELGDSALYLCASSLETGGELFFGEGSRLTVL.